Sequencing of this T cell receptor beta chain was carried out in a study of blood T cell repertoires in COVID-19. Germline V gene data show CDR1 as ENHRY and CDR2 as SYGVKD. Between the trimmed V and J ends, which lost 5 bases and 0 bases, there was a span of 16 bases. The CDR3 loop spans 16 amino acids. Per the original methods: Amplification with reference gene primers provided the estimates of nucleated cell counts. Using immunoSEQ multiplex PCR, the repertoire was profiled, and TCRdb retains in-frame clones only, with some absent. The V and J calls and clone size are taken from that table; D and trimming were inferred from the DNA. Of hundreds of thousands of clones listed, 70% to 90% are singletons.

The receptor comes from a woman aged 25 to 39 with active or convalescent COVID-19. Sequenced input: peripheral blood. This chain links TRBV10-3 with TRBJ1-1; TRBD1 is a possible D gene (6 bases). The DNA for the CDR3 is TGTGCCATCAGTCACCCTTTGGGACAAATGAACACTGAAGCTTTCTTT. It translates to CAISHPLGQMNTEAFF.